The next 13 T cell receptor beta chains were all read from a single sample in a study of graft-versus-host responses after intestinal transplantation. Irradiated, violet-dye-labeled stimulator cells, around 200,000 in number, were plated with around 200,000 CFSE-labeled responder cells. The assay was immunoSEQ multiplex PCR, and TCRdb's table has in-frame clones only and misses some. The table has 20,000 to 25,000 clones, about 48% seen once. Sample: alloreactive CD8+ T cells from a mixed lymphocyte reaction culture, taken before transplantation. Subset indicated: CFSE-low proliferating T cells sorted from approximately 6-day pre-transplant mixed lymphocyte reaction (GvH or HvG direction). These receptors originate from a human patient who was an organ donor for intestinal transplantation.

This clone came up a few times. The chain recombines TRBV19 with TRBJ1-3; D is possibly TRBD1 (5 bases). With 3 bases removed from V and 0 bases from J, the gap between germline ends came to 9 bases. Germline-derived CDR1 and CDR2 are LNHDA and SQIVND (reference sequence). The CDR3 sequence is 15 residues long. The CDR3 loop is CASSMDIYSGNTIYF. The DNA of the CDR3 is TGTGCCAGTAGTATGGACATCTACTCTGGAAACACCATATATTTT. Full variable domain (rest looked up from reference TRBV19 and TRBJ1-3): DGGITQSPKYLFRKEGQNVTLSCEQNLNHDAMYWYRQDPGQGLRLIYYSQIVNDFQKGDIAEGYSVSREKKESFPLTVTSAQKNPTAFYLCASSMDIYSGNTIYFGEGSWLTVV.

This clone has only a few counts. The V and J genes are TRBV28 and TRBJ1-1; D may be TRBD1 (5 bases). Per the germline V gene, CDR1 is MDHEN and CDR2 is SYDVKM. The CDR3 is 12 amino acids. V was pared by 2 bases and J by 8 bases, with 9 bases between. The CDR3 nucleotides are TGTGCCAGCAGTTTAGGGGCCGGGGAAGCTTTCTTT. Its protein is CASSLGAGEAFF.

The chain links TRBV11-2 to TRBJ2-7, with TRBD2 matching over 16 bases. With 1 base clipped from V and 7 bases from J, the junction kept 7 bases outside the gene matches. CDR3 length: 17 amino acids. Germline assignment: CDR1 SGHAT and CDR2 FQNNGV. Here the CDR3 reads CASSLVGTSGRAREQYF. The CDR3 DNA is TGTGCCAGCAGCTTAGTTGGGACTAGCGGGAGGGCCCGTGAGCAGTACTTC.

This sequence joins TRBV13 and TRBJ2-5; D is uncertain. The germline V and J ends were trimmed by 4 bases and 4 bases, with 16 bases remaining between them. Per the germline V gene, CDR1 is PRHDT and CDR2 is FYEKMQ (reference sequence). This CDR3 spans 15 amino acids. The CDR3 DNA sequence: TGTGCCAGCAGCTCCCGCGCGGTCCTGGGAGAGACCCAGTACTTC. It specifies CASSSRAVLGETQYF.

V gene TRBV10-3 combines with J gene TRBJ2-7, with D perhaps matching TRBD2 (5 bases). Germline loops: CDR1 ENHRY, CDR2 SYGVKD. The CDR3 is 12 residues long. Trimming left V 8 bases short and J 5 bases short, with 13 bases between. The CDR3, as DNA: TGTGCCATCCAGAAGCCGCGGGACGAGCAGTACTTC. Protein product: CAIQKPRDEQYF.

This clone is labeled as medium-sized. The gene calls are TRBV10-3 and TRBJ2-7; D gene ambiguous. V lost 3 bases and J 7 bases, leaving 13 bases between the germline ends. CDR1 ENHRY and CDR2 SYGVKD come from the germline V gene. CDR3 length: 13 residues. The CDR3, as DNA: TGTGCCATCAGTGAATTCCCCGGGCGGGAGCAGTACTTC. This translates into CAISEFPGREQYF.

The chain is built from TRBV5-1 and TRBJ2-5; 8 bases are a match to TRBD2. Germline CDR1 reads SGHRS; CDR2 reads YFSETQ. V shed 1 base, J shed 2 bases, and the junction held 7 bases outside the gene matches. The CDR3 is 16 residues long. The CDR3: CASSLPSGSIQETQYF. CDR3 in DNA: TGCGCCAGCAGCTTGCCCAGCGGGAGTATACAAGAGACCCAGTACTTC.

This clone appeared a few times. This chain uses TRBV15 with TRBJ2-1, with D possibly TRBD2 on 5 matching bases. Trimming took 5 bases from V and 9 from J, leaving 11 bases between them. Germline loops: CDR1 LNHNV, CDR2 YYDKDF (reference sequence). This CDR3 region has 12 residues. CDR3 region: CATSETGIEQFF. As DNA, the CDR3 is TGTGCCACCAGCGAGACGGGGATTGAGCAGTTCTTC. Full variable domain (missing parts from reference TRBV15 and TRBJ2-1): DAMVIQNPRYQVTQFGKPVTLSCSQTLNHNVMYWYQQKSSQAPKLLFHYYDKDFNNEADTPDNFQSRRPNTSFCFLDIRSPGLGDTAMYLCATSETGIEQFFGPGTRLTVL.

In its sample, this clone was seen a few times. This rearrangement joins TRBV11-2 to TRBJ2-1; 8 bases align to TRBD1. The V and J ends lost 0 bases and 7 bases, in that order; junction bases with no gene match: 5. The CDR3 is 15 amino acids. Germline CDR1 is SGHAT and CDR2 is FQNNGV. The CDR3 sequence is CASSLDQGAGNEQFF. The CDR3 nucleotides are TGTGCCAGCAGCTTAGATCAGGGGGCGGGGAATGAGCAGTTCTTC.

This clone was recorded only once. The V call is TRBV11-2, the J call TRBJ2-7; TRBD2 matches at 12 bases. Germline assignment: CDR1 SGHAT and CDR2 FQNNGV. With 3 bases clipped from V and 6 bases from J, the junction kept 18 bases outside the gene matches. The CDR3 is made up of 19 amino acids. The CDR3 region is CASSFLVLWPSGRAFEQYF. The DNA of the CDR3 is TGTGCCAGCAGCTTCCTTGTGCTTTGGCCTAGCGGGAGGGCCTTCGAGCAGTACTTC.

The genes are TRBV5-1 and TRBJ2-2, with TRBD2 matching over 10 bases. There are 15 residues in the CDR3. V was pared by 1 base and J by 4 bases, with 1 base of the junction left unmatched. Germline V gene sequence: CDR1 SGHRS, CDR2 YFSETQ. CDR3 in DNA: TGCGCCAGCAGCTTGTCTAGCGGGAGCACCGGGGAGCTGTTTTTT. Amino acid sequence: CASSLSSGSTGELFF.

The chain combines TRBV5-5 with TRBJ1-1; D not certain. The V gene's germline CDR1 is SGHKS and CDR2 YYEKEE (reference sequence). The CDR3 is 15 amino acids. V lost 0 bases, J lost 1 base, and 10 bases lay in between. CDR3 bases: TGTGCCAGCAGCTTGGCCGGTGGATGGAACACTGAAGCTTTCTTT. Protein sequence: CASSLAGGWNTEAFF.

The rearrangement joins TRBV6-5 to TRBJ1-1, with D possibly TRBD1 on 6 matching bases. The CDR3 contains 15 residues. Germline-derived CDR1 and CDR2 are MNHEY and SVGAGI. V was cut by 6 bases and J by 0 bases, with 14 bases left in between. CDR3 protein: CASRPPGHLNTEAFF. Here the CDR3 DNA reads TGTGCCAGCAGGCCACCGGGACACTTGAACACTGAAGCTTTCTTT.